Each of the 17 T cell receptor beta chains below was sequenced from the same sample in a study of T-cell reconstitution after alpha-beta-depleted transplantation in children. As it was prepared, the TCRbeta library received unique molecular identifiers. TCRdb called the PCR reads again in MiXCR, with one record for every CDR3 protein. This sample has around 420,000 distinct CDR3 sequences, with roughly 17% found just once. Here the sequenced sample was PBMCs, mostly from graft donor cells, taken 360 days after TCRalphabeta/CD19-depleted stem cell transplant. The receptor set was obtained from a boy under three years old who had a stem cell transplant for Wiskott-Aldrich syndrome, so the T cells may come from the graft donor.

The CDR3 region has the DNA TGTGCCAGCAGTTACTCGAAGGGTAGGGTTCGGTCTGACGAGCAGTACTTC. The encoded protein is CASSYSKGRVRSDEQYF. The rearrangement joins TRBV6-5 to TRBJ2-7; no definite D call. Trimming shortened V by 0 bases and J by 5 bases, and 20 bases separated the two germline ends. The CDR3 consists of 17 residues. Germline CDR1 is MNHEY and CDR2 is SVGAGI.

This clonotype has ten or more counts. This sequence joins TRBV20-1 and TRBJ1-2; the D is unclear. With 2 bases removed from V and 4 bases from J, the gap between germline ends came to 11 bases. The CDR3 is made up of 13 amino acids. Germline assignment: CDR1 DFQATT and CDR2 SNEGSKA (reference sequence). The CDR3 loop reads CSARNTPGYGYTF. The CDR3 bases are TGCAGTGCTAGAAACACCCCAGGCTATGGCTACACCTTC.

This clonotype was detected a few times. V usage is TRBV12-3 or TRBV12-4 and J usage is TRBJ2-1; 12 bases match TRBD1. V trimming: 5 bases; J trimming: 4 bases; junction bases outside the gene matches: 6. The CDR3 has 16 residues. In nucleotides, the CDR3 is TGTGCCAGCAGTAGGGGACAGGGGGCGAGATACAATGAGCAGTTCTTC. Its protein is CASSRGQGARYNEQFF.

This clonotype has more than one count but fewer than ten. The chain joins TRBV30 to TRBJ2-2; 11 bases align to TRBD2. Looked up from germline, CDR1 is GTSNPN and CDR2 is SVGIG (reference sequence). The CDR3 spans 17 residues. V trimming: 4 bases; J trimming: 3 bases; junction bases outside the gene matches: 10. CDR3 residues: CAWNLLAGDQDTGELFF. The CDR3 DNA is TGTGCCTGGAACTTACTAGCGGGAGATCAGGACACCGGGGAGCTGTTTTTT.

This clonotype was seen a handful of times. This chain connects TRBV5-8 to TRBJ1-5; maybe TRBD1 (6 bases). Germline CDR1 and CDR2: SGHTS and YDEGEE. Trimming took off 0 bases at V and 2 bases at J, with 9 bases between the two ends. The CDR3 has 15 residues. This CDR3 is CASSLGGRGNQPQHF. The CDR3 coding sequence is TGTGCCAGCAGCTTGGGGGGGCGCGGCAATCAGCCCCAGCATTTT.

This clonotype showed up just a few times. The chain carries TRBV6-2 or TRBV6-3 and TRBJ2-7; 8 nucleotides agree with TRBD2. Germline V gene lookup returns CDR1 MNHEY and CDR2 SVGEGT. The CDR3 covers 12 residues. V trimming: 6 bases; J trimming: 6 bases; junction bases outside the gene matches: 4. The CDR3 bases are TGTGCCAGCAGAATCCGGGGGGGCGAGCAGTACTTC. This gives the protein CASRIRGGEQYF.

The genes are TRBV5-1 and TRBJ2-1; D may match TRBD1 or TRBD2 (5 bases each). Trimming took 4 bases from V and 6 from J, leaving 17 bases between them. CDR1 is SGHRS and CDR2 is YFSETQ in the germline V gene. There are 15 residues in the CDR3. The CDR3: CASSRDLTGGNEQFF. The CDR3 region has the DNA TGCGCCAGCAGCCGCGATTTGACTGGGGGCAATGAGCAGTTCTTC.

The chain employs TRBV12-3 or TRBV12-4 and TRBJ2-4; D ambiguous. The CDR3 has 17 amino acids. Deletions cut 1 base from V and 0 bases from J, with 13 bases between. CDR3 in amino acids: CASSLENLSRAKNIQYF. DNA for the CDR3: TGTGCCAGCAGTTTAGAGAACCTGAGTAGAGCCAAAAACATTCAGTACTTC.

In its sample, this clonotype was seen a few times. The rearrangement uses TRBV4-3 and TRBJ2-3; 9 bases agree with TRBD2. V lost 2 bases and J lost 5; bases outside the gene matches: 8. CDR1 is LGHNA, CDR2 YSLEER, per germline. There are 16 residues in the CDR3. This chain's CDR3 is CASSQTPGLARDTQYF. Written as DNA, the CDR3 is TGCGCCAGCAGCCAAACCCCGGGACTAGCAAGAGATACGCAGTATTTT.

This clonotype turned up a few times. CDR3 sequence reads: CASSYSLGPLYNEQFF. The DNA of the CDR3 is TGTGCCAGCAGTTACAGTTTGGGTCCTCTATACAATGAGCAGTTCTTC. The V gene is TRBV6-5, the J gene TRBJ2-1; D is ambiguous. Germline-derived CDR1 and CDR2 are MNHEY and SVGAGI. V gave up 2 bases and J gave up 4 bases, with 15 bases separating them. The CDR3 spans 16 residues.

This clonotype was detected only a few times. The chain is built from TRBV10-3 and TRBJ1-5; D unresolved. V was shortened by 10 bases and J by 2 bases, with 18 bases between the two germline ends. CDR1 and CDR2 from the germline V gene are ENHRY and SYGVKD. The CDR3 length is 15 residues. This chain's CDR3 is CATVFDQEGNQPQHF. CDR3 DNA sequence: TGTGCCACCGTATTCGACCAGGAGGGCAATCAGCCCCAGCATTTT.

This clonotype was counted between two and nine times. The chain joins TRBV12-3 or TRBV12-4 to TRBJ1-5; D not certain. This CDR3 is 15 amino acids long. Trimming stripped 2 bases from V and 2 bases from J, with 10 bases between. CDR3 nucleotide sequence: TGTGCCAGCAGTTTAACTGGACGGCGCAATCAGCCCCAGCATTTT. Translated, it gives CASSLTGRRNQPQHF.

The chain recombines TRBV13 with TRBJ2-7; 7 bases match TRBD1. This CDR3 is built from 14 residues. The ends lost 5 bases at V and 3 bases at J; junction bases unmatched: 7. Germline V gene data show CDR1 as PRHDT and CDR2 as FYEKMQ (reference sequence). The CDR3 nucleotides read TGTGCCAGCAGCCTGGGACAGCTAAACTACGAGCAGTACTTC. Amino acids: CASSLGQLNYEQYF.

This clonotype was seen only a few times. This chain uses TRBV20-1 with TRBJ2-1; TRBD1 might be the D (6 bases). The CDR3 extends over 17 amino acids. Germline V gene sequence: CDR1 DFQATT, CDR2 SNEGSKA (reference sequence). V lost 2 bases and J 5 bases, leaving 22 bases between the germline ends. DNA for the CDR3: TGCAGTGCTAGACACCAAAACAGGGAAAGGGCTAACAATGAGCAGTTCTTC. The encoded protein is CSARHQNRERANNEQFF.

The chain joins TRBV20-1 to TRBJ2-1; a possible D gene is TRBD2 (5 bases). Trimming left V 4 bases short and J 3 bases short, with 13 bases between. CDR1 and CDR2 from the germline V gene are DFQATT and SNEGSKA (reference sequence). The CDR3 has 14 amino acids. The CDR3 DNA follows: TGCAGTGCTACAGGACTTCTTGTCTACAATGAGCAGTTCTTC. It translates to CSATGLLVYNEQFF.

This clonotype was counted between two and nine times. The V call is TRBV29-1, the J call TRBJ1-1, with unresolved D. CDR3 length: 10 amino acids. Germline V gene sequence: CDR1 SQVTM, CDR2 ANQGSEA. The CDR3 DNA follows: TGCAGTCCGTTGGGCGCTGAAGCTTTCTTT. Protein sequence: CSPLGAEAFF.

This clonotype was counted ten times or more. This chain joins TRBV20-1 and TRBJ2-1; D might be TRBD2 (6 bases). Germline CDR1 reads DFQATT; CDR2 reads SNEGSKA (reference sequence). Trimming stripped 7 bases from V and 1 base from J, with 11 bases between. The CDR3 loop spans 13 amino acids. The DNA of the CDR3 is TGCAGTGTAGGAGGGAAATCCTACAATGAGCAGTTCTTC. This encodes CSVGGKSYNEQFF.